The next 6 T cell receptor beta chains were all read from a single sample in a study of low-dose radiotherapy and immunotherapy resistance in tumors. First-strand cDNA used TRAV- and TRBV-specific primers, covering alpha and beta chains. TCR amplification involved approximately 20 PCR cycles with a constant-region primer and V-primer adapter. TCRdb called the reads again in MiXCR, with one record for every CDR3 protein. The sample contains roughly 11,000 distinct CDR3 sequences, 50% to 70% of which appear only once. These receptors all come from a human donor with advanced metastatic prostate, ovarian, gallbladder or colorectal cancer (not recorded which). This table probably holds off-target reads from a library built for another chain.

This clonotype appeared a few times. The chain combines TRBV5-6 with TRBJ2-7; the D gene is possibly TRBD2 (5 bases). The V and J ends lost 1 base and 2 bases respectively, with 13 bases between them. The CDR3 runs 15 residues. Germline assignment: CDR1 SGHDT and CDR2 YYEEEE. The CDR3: CASSLRGSRPYEQYF. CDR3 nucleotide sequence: TGTGCCAGCAGCTTGCGAGGGTCTCGGCCCTACGAGCAGTACTTC.

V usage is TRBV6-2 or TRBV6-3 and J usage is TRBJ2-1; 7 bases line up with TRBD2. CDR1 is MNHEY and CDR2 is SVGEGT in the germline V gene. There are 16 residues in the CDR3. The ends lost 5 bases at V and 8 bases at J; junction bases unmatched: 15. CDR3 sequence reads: CASSAVGGGRGDEQFF. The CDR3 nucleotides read TGTGCCAGCAGTGCCGTTGGGGGGGGGAGAGGGGATGAGCAGTTCTTC.

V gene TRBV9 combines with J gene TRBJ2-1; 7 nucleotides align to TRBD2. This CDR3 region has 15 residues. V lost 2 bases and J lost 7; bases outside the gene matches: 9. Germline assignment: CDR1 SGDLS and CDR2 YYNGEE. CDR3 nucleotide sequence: TGTGCCAGCAGCGTCGGATGGGGAGGGGCGAATGAGCAGTTCTTC. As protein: CASSVGWGGANEQFF.

For the CDR3, the DNA is TGTGCCAGCAGCCGAACATGGGAGGCTGGGGCCAACGTCCTGACTTTC. It encodes CASSRTWEAGANVLTF. The chain joins TRBV11-3 to TRBJ2-6, with TRBD2 as a possible D gene (6 bases). The CDR3 has 16 residues. Germline CDR1 is SGHNT and CDR2 is YENEEA. The V and J ends lost 5 bases and 2 bases respectively, with 13 bases between them.

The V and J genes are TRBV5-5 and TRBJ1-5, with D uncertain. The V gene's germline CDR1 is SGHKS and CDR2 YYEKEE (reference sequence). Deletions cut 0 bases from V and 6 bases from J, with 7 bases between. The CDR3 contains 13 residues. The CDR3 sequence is CASSLADGQPQHF. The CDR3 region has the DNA TGTGCCAGCAGCTTGGCGGACGGTCAGCCCCAGCATTTT.

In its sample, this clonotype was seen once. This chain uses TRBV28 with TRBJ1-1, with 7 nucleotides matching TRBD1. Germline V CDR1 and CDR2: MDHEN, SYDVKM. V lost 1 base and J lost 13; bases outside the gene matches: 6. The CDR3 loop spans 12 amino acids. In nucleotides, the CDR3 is TGTGCCAGCAGTTTATCTCTAGGGACAGTTTTCTTT. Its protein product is CASSLSLGTVFF.